The clone carrying this TCR beta chain was detected only a few times. The target antigen is unknown. Libraries of TCR beta came from quantitative 5'-RACE with molecular barcodes. TCRdb reprocessed the 5' RACE reads with MiXCR, giving one entry per CDR3 protein. Here the sample spans 150,000 to 200,000 distinct CDR3 sequences, roughly 11% being singletons. This entry is derived from a study of CD8 T cells in ankylosing spondylitis. V lost 3 bases and J lost 4; bases outside the gene matches: 6. CDR1 is MNHEY and CDR2 is SVGAGI in the germline V gene. The CDR3 totals 14 residues. Regarding the study as a whole: According to the report, clones linked to the disease were significantly enriched in matched synovial fluid samples taken from ankylosing spondylitis patients. In the blood and synovial fluid of reactive arthritis, some motif variants had been previously reported. With a CD8+ phenotype, disease-linked clones were relatively rare in peripheral blood.

The sample consisted of blood, either unsorted or a sorted T cell fraction (not recorded which). The gene calls are TRBV6-5 and TRBJ2-7; 7 bases align to TRBD1. The receptor was isolated from a male donor with ankylosing spondylitis or in good health (not recorded which). The chain's CDR3 is CASSYVGDRYEQYF. The CDR3 nucleotides read TGTGCCAGCAGTTATGTGGGGGACAGATACGAGCAGTACTTC.